A single sample gave rise to the 15 T cell receptor beta chains below, sequenced in a study of cytomegalovirus exposure and HLA in healthy donors (dated by TCRdb to the late 2010s). Receptor amplification or capture employed the immunoSEQ multiplex PCR assay. The multiplex PCR relied on a mix of 60 forward primers for TCR Vbeta segments and 13 reverse primers for TCR Jbeta segments. This is the immuneACCESS table as TCRdb keeps it, with only in-frame sequences that have V and J called. A part of the clones is gone; compared with another copy, unresolved V genes explain less than half, and the rest is unexplained. For this sample there are 180,000 or so clones; approximately 80% appear just once. The ten biggest clones cover approximately 2.9% of the sample. The source material was PBMCs. All receptors derive from a female donor in good health and CMV-seronegative.

The CDR3 DNA is TGTGCCTGGAGTGTACGAGGGGGCCGAAATTCACCCCTCCACTTT. Protein: CAWSVRGGRNSPLHF. V and J are TRBV30 and TRBJ1-6; 7 nucleotides line up with TRBD1. Per the germline V gene, CDR1 is GTSNPN and CDR2 is SVGIG (reference sequence). After removal of 0 bases from V and 7 bases from J, the junction contained 6 bases not matched to a gene. This CDR3 comprises 15 residues.

The V and J genes are TRBV27 and TRBJ2-7; 8 nucleotides align to TRBD2. The CDR3 is 15 amino acids. Per germline, CDR1 MNHEY and CDR2 SMNVEV (reference sequence). J lost 3 bases, V lost 5 bases, and 9 bases had no gene match. The CDR3 loop reads CASSLGSAGDYEQYF. The CDR3 coding sequence is TGTGCCAGCAGTCTAGGATCAGCGGGGGACTACGAGCAGTACTTC.

The chain combines TRBV2 with TRBJ2-7; 9 bases fit TRBD1. Germline V gene sequence: CDR1 SNHLY, CDR2 FYNNEI. CDR3 size: 13 residues. Germline trimming cut 10 bases from V and 6 bases from J; bases unmatched to any gene: 10. CDR3 amino acids: CATSRDRVPEQYF. CDR3 DNA sequence: TGTGCCACGTCCCGGGACAGGGTTCCCGAGCAGTACTTC.

This clone was picked up a small number of times. The J gene is TRBJ2-3, the V gene TRBV7-7; perhaps TRBD1 as D (6 bases). Germline V gene sequence: CDR1 SSHAT, CDR2 FNYEAQ (reference sequence). This CDR3 spans 15 amino acids. The V end lost 2 bases, the J end lost 7 bases, and 16 bases lay between the germline ends. In DNA form, the CDR3 reads TGTGCCAGCAGCTTACGTCAGGGGACCCGAAATACGCAGTATTTT. This gives the protein CASSLRQGTRNTQYF.

This clone was found a few times. CDR3 in amino acids: CASSGDILSGNTIYF. CDR3 DNA sequence: TGTGCCAGCAGCGGGGACATACTCTCTGGAAACACCATATATTTT. V is TRBV5-6 and J is TRBJ1-3, with a tentative D call TRBD1 (6 bases). This CDR3 comprises 15 residues. The V end lost 4 bases, the J end lost 0 bases, and 11 bases lay between the germline ends. Germline loops: CDR1 SGHDT, CDR2 YYEEEE.

The CDR3 spells CASSGIPPGETQYF. Here the CDR3 DNA reads TGTGCCAGCAGCGGGATACCTCCAGGGGAGACCCAGTACTTC. The chain links TRBV9 to TRBJ2-5; D might be TRBD1 (5 bases). This CDR3 comprises 14 residues. Trimming took 3 bases from V and 5 from J, leaving 14 bases between them. Per the germline V gene, CDR1 is SGDLS and CDR2 is YYNGEE.

This clone was observed a handful of times. J is TRBJ2-6 and V is TRBV7-9; 8 nucleotides align to TRBD1. In germline, CDR1 is SEHNR, CDR2 FQNEAQ (reference sequence). This CDR3 is built from 18 residues. V was clipped by 8 bases and J by 1 base; unmatched bases: 13. The CDR3 is CASPPGGAFWSGANVLTF. In DNA form, the CDR3 reads TGTGCCAGCCCCCCAGGGGGCGCCTTTTGGTCTGGGGCCAACGTCCTGACTTTC.

A few counts support this clone. The chain uses TRBV30 and TRBJ2-4, with 8 bases identical to TRBD1. The germline gives CDR1 GTSNPN, CDR2 SVGIG (reference sequence). The CDR3 runs 16 residues. J gave up 0 bases and V 1 base, and 5 bases lay outside the gene matches. CDR3 residues: CAWSDGQGLAKNIQYF. The CDR3 nucleotides read TGTGCCTGGAGTGATGGACAGGGCCTAGCCAAAAACATTCAGTACTTC.

The gene calls are TRBV6-1 and TRBJ1-5; 9 bases are shared with TRBD1. This CDR3 is 15 amino acids long. CDR1 and CDR2 (germline): MNHNS, SASEGT. V lost 0 bases, J lost 9 bases, and 6 bases stayed unmatched. CDR3 sequence (DNA): TGTGCCAGCAGTGAAGCTGGACAGGGGTGGGGGCCCCAGCATTTT. Protein sequence: CASSEAGQGWGPQHF.

The chain carries TRBV28 and TRBJ2-3; possible D gene TRBD1, 6 bases. Trimming stripped 4 bases from V and 3 bases from J, with 17 bases between. This CDR3 contains 16 residues. Germline V CDR1 and CDR2: MDHEN, SYDVKM. The CDR3 is CASSYQQGRGTDTQYF. CDR3 in DNA: TGTGCCAGCAGTTACCAACAGGGACGAGGAACAGATACGCAGTATTTT.

This clone was counted only a few times. The chain couples TRBV7-2 to TRBJ2-5, with D possibly TRBD1 on 6 matching bases. Per the germline V gene, CDR1 is SGHTA and CDR2 is FQGNSA. This CDR3 comprises 16 residues. Trimming stripped 1 base from V and 3 bases from J, with 15 bases between. The CDR3, as DNA: TGTGCCAGCAGCTTAGTAGGTTGGGCAGGGGAAGAGACCCAGTACTTC. Translating gives CASSLVGWAGEETQYF.

This clone was detected only a few times. This chain connects TRBV2 to TRBJ1-4; 8 nucleotides line up with TRBD1. The germline gives CDR1 SNHLY, CDR2 FYNNEI. The J segment lost 3 bases and the V segment lost 7 bases, leaving 7 bases of the junction unmatched. The CDR3 contains 15 residues. As DNA, the CDR3 is TGTGCCAGCACTCCGCAGGGGGCACCTAATGAAAAACTGTTTTTT. Translating gives CASTPQGAPNEKLFF.

The chain uses TRBV4-2 and TRBJ2-3; no clear D gene. From germline, CDR1 is LGHNA and CDR2 YNFKEQ. V dropped 8 bases and J dropped 1 base, with 22 bases sitting between them. The length of the CDR3 is 17 residues. The CDR3 nucleotides are TGTGCCAGCTCCCCAGACGCGGCTCCCCGAGGCACAGATACGCAGTATTTT. This codes for CASSPDAAPRGTDTQYF.

The rearrangement links TRBV28 to TRBJ2-2; no reliable D call. V lost 10 bases to trimming and J lost 8 bases, with 11 bases between them. The CDR3 contains 11 residues. Looked up from germline, CDR1 is MDHEN and CDR2 is SYDVKM. The CDR3 bases are TGTGCCACCCTGAGGAGTGGGGAGCTGTTTTTT. Translated: CATLRSGELFF. The full variable domain, rest sourced from reference TRBV28 and TRBJ2-2, is DVKVTQSSRYLVKRTGEKVFLECVQDMDHENMFWYRQDPGLGLRLIYFSYDVKMKEKGDIPEGYSVSREKKERFSLILESASTNQTSMYLCATLRSGELFFGEGSRLTVL.

The chain couples TRBV11-1 to TRBJ1-2; possible D gene TRBD1, 6 bases. The CDR3 is made up of 13 amino acids. The germline gives CDR1 SGHAT, CDR2 FQDESV (reference sequence). The ends were cut back, 5 bases at V and 8 bases at J, with 15 bases in the middle. The CDR3 reads CASSEARGGGYTF. In DNA form, the CDR3 reads TGTGCCAGCAGCGAAGCCAGGGGCGGGGGCTACACCTTC.